This note documents a single T cell receptor beta chain sequence. The data were produced by immunoSEQ multiplex PCR, yet TCRdb's version contains in-frame clones alone and is incomplete. In the table there are 70,000 to 75,000 clones, about 84% of which are singletons. These data are taken from a study of blood T cell repertoires in COVID-19. The germline V gene has CDR1 LGHDT and CDR2 YNNKEL (reference sequence). Losses at the gene ends were 4 bases for V and 1 base for J; bases not matched to a gene: 5. This CDR3 spans 15 amino acids. Material for sequencing was peripheral blood. V gene TRBV3-1 (or the pseudogene TRBV3-2) combines with J gene TRBJ1-1; 8 bases agree with TRBD1. The sequence was collected from a woman aged 55-70 years with acute or convalescent COVID-19. The CDR3 DNA reads TGTGCCAGCAGCCCCAGGGACAGGAGGAACACTGAAGCTTTCTTT. Protein product: CASSPRDRRNTEAFF.